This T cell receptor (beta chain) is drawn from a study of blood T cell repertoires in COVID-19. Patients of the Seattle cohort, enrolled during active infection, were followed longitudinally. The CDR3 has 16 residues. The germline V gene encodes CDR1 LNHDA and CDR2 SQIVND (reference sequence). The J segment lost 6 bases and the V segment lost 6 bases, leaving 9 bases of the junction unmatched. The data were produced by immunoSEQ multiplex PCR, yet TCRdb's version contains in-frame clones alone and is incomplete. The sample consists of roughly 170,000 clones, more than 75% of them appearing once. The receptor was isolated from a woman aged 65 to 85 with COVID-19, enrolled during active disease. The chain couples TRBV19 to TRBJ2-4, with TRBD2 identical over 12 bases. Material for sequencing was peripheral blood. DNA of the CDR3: TGTGCCAGTAGGAGACTAGCGGGAGAGGGTGGAAACATTCAGTACTTC. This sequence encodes CASRRLAGEGGNIQYF.